The TCR beta chain under discussion was sequenced for a study of a mutant IDH1 vaccine in newly diagnosed glioma. Study information: Vaccination followed radiotherapy alone by 4-6 weeks, or accompanied temozolomide cycles. Patients' prior therapy spanned radiotherapy, temozolomide, or both; most underwent both. Treated individuals were around 60% male and roughly 40% female, averaging 40.4 years of age.

About this clone: Antigen specificity is unknown.

The time point was: week 35, safety follow-up. Every vaccination contained 300 ug of the mutant IDH1 20-mer peptide and was paired with topical imiquimod. Sequencing was performed with immunoSEQ multiplex PCR; in TCRdb, only in-frame clones are kept and a portion is missing. The table has around 60,000 clones, roughly 76% seen once. Points from the study as a whole: Immune responses induced by vaccination arose in 93.3% of the patients.

The sequencing here drew on PBMCs, taken from a glioma patient whose treatment included an IDH1 peptide vaccine. The TCR was taken from a man between 40 and 49 years old with glioma.

CDR3: CASSLARETQYF. The CDR3 DNA sequence: TGTGCCAGCAGCTTAGCCCGCGAGACCCAGTACTTC. The V call is TRBV7-8, the J call TRBJ2-5; D gene ambiguous. The CDR3 is 12 residues long. The V and J ends lost 0 bases and 5 bases respectively, with 4 bases between them. Germline assignment: CDR1 SGHVS and CDR2 FQNEAQ.